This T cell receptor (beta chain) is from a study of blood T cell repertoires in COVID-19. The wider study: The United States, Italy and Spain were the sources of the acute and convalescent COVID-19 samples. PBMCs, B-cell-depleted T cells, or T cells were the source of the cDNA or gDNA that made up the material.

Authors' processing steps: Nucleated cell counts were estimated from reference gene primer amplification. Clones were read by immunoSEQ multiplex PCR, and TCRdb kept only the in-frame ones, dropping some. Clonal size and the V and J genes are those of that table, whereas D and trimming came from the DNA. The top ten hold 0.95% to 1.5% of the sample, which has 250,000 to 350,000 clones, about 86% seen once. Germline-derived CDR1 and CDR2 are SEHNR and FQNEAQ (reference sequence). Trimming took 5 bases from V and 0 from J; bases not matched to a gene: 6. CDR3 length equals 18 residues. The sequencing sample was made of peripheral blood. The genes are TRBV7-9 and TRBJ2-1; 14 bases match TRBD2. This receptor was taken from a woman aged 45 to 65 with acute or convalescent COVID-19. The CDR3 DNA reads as TGTGCCAGCAGCCCGGGACTAGCGGGGGCAAGCTCCTACAATGAGCAGTTCTTC. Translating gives CASSPGLAGASSYNEQFF.